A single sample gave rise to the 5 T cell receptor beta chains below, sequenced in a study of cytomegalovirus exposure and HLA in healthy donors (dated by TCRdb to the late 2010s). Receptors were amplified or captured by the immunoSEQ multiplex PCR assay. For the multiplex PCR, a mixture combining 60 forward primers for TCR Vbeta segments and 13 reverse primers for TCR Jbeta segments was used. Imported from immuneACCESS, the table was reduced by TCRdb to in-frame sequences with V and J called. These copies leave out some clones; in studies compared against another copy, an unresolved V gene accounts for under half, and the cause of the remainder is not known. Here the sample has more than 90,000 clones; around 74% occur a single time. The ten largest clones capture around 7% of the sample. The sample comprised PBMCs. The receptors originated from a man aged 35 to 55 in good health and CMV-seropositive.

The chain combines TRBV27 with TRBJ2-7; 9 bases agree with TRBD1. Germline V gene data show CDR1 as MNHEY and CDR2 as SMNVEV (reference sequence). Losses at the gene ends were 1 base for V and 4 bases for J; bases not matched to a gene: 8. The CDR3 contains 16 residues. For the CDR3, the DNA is TGTGCCAGCAGTTTATTGAGGGGACAGGGCCTTTACGAGCAGTACTTC. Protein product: CASSLLRGQGLYEQYF.

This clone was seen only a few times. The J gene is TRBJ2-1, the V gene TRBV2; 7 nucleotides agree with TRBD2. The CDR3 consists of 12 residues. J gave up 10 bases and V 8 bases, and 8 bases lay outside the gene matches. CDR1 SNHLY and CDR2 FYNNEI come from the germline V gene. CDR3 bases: TGTGCCAGCGGGAGGGCCGCCGAGGAGCAGTTCTTC. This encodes CASGRAAEEQFF.

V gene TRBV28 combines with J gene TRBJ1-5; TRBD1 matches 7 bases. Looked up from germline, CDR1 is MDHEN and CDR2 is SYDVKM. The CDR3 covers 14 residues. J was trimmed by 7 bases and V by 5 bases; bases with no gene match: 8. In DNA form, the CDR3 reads TGTGCCAGCAGTCCGGGACAGAGAACACAGCCCCAGCATTTT. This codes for CASSPGQRTQPQHF.

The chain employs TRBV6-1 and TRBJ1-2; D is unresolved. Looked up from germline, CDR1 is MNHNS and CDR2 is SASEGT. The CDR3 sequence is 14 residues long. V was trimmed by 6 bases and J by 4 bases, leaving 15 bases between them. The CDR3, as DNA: TGTGCCAGCAGCGTCGAGGGCGGCTTCTATGGCTACACCTTC. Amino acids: CASSVEGGFYGYTF.

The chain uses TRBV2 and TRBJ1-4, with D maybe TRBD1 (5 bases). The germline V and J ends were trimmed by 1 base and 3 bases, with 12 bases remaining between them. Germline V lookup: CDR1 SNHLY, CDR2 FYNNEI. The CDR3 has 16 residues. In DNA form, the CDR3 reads TGTGCCAGCAGTGAAGGACAGTGGGCGCCTAATGAAAAACTGTTTTTT. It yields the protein CASSEGQWAPNEKLFF. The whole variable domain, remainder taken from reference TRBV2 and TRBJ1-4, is EPEVTQTPSHQVTQMGQEVILRCVPISNHLYFYWYRQILGQKVEFLVSFYNNEISEKSEIFDDQFSVERPDGSNFTLKIRSTKLEDSAMYFCASSEGQWAPNEKLFFGSGTQLSVL.